A selection of T cell receptor beta chains follows, all from one sample in a study of blood T cells in healthy people across ages. TCRdb reanalysed the 5' RACE reads using MiXCR and keeps one entry per CDR3 protein. The profile shows 980,000 or so distinct CDR3 sequences, roughly 52% of them singletons. Sequencing input: blood. These receptors were taken from a man aged 25 to 40 in good health. CDR3s include the opening cysteine and the closing phenylalanine or tryptophan. Each record gives: clone size, V gene, J gene, D gene, CDR3 protein, CDR3 DNA. A D gene is named only where the DNA matches it firmly. Clone size is given for some rows only: seen once, a few or many times, or a class if the clone is expanded.

abundance: .; v_gene: TRBV6-2/TRBV6-3; j_gene: TRBJ1-5; d_gene: .; CDR3aa: CASSYPHRQPQHF; CDR3nt: TGTGCCAGCAGTTACCCCCACCGGCAGCCCCAGCATTTT
abundance: .; v_gene: TRBV2; j_gene: TRBJ1-2; d_gene: .; CDR3aa: CASKGMAGNGYTF; CDR3nt: TGTGCCAGCAAGGGTATGGCGGGGAATGGCTACACCTTC
abundance: few; v_gene: TRBV6-5; j_gene: TRBJ1-2; d_gene: .; CDR3aa: CASSYQPMGGYGYTF; CDR3nt: TGTGCCAGCAGTTACCAGCCGATGGGCGGCTATGGCTACACCTTC
abundance: once; v_gene: TRBV9; j_gene: TRBJ1-6; d_gene: .; CDR3aa: CASSGTDSYSPLHF; CDR3nt: TGTGCCAGCAGCGGGACAGACTCCTATTCACCCCTCCACTTT
abundance: .; v_gene: TRBV3-1; j_gene: TRBJ2-1; d_gene: TRBD2; CDR3aa: CASSQDRGGGRFYNEQFF; CDR3nt: TGTGCCAGCAGCCAAGATCGGGGCGGGGGGAGATTTTACAATGAGCAGTTCTTC
abundance: .; v_gene: TRBV20-1; j_gene: TRBJ2-1; d_gene: TRBD1; CDR3aa: CSARDRDEQFF; CDR3nt: TGCAGTGCCAGGGACAGGGATGAGCAGTTCTTC
abundance: .; v_gene: TRBV3-1; j_gene: TRBJ1-5; d_gene: .; CDR3aa: CASSSRGGGSNQPQHF; CDR3nt: TGTGCCAGCAGTTCCCGGGGGGGCGGGAGCAATCAGCCCCAGCATTTT
abundance: few; v_gene: TRBV9; j_gene: TRBJ2-1; d_gene: .; CDR3aa: CASSAAVPSHEQFF; CDR3nt: TGTGCCAGCAGCGCTGCAGTCCCCTCCCATGAGCAGTTCTTC
abundance: .; v_gene: TRBV28; j_gene: TRBJ2-5; d_gene: .; CDR3aa: CASRTSQETQYF; CDR3nt: TGTGCCAGCAGGACGTCTCAAGAGACCCAGTACTTC
abundance: few; v_gene: TRBV9; j_gene: TRBJ2-7; d_gene: TRBD1; CDR3aa: CASSVNPMGQGSGQYF; CDR3nt: TGTGCCAGCAGCGTGAACCCCATGGGACAGGGATCAGGGCAGTACTTC
abundance: .; v_gene: TRBV20-1; j_gene: TRBJ1-5; d_gene: .; CDR3aa: CSARSQGRGNQPQHF; CDR3nt: TGCAGTGCTAGGTCACAGGGAAGGGGCAATCAGCCCCAGCATTTT
abundance: .; v_gene: TRBV4-3; j_gene: TRBJ1-1; d_gene: .; CDR3aa: CASSQDRAGGSTEAFF; CDR3nt: TGCGCCAGCAGCCAAGATCGGGCCGGCGGGAGCACTGAAGCTTTCTTT
abundance: .; v_gene: TRBV7-6; j_gene: TRBJ2-2; d_gene: .; CDR3aa: CASSLAWQGKETGELFF; CDR3nt: TGTGCCAGCAGCTTAGCGTGGCAGGGGAAGGAAACCGGGGAGCTGTTTTTT
abundance: few; v_gene: TRBV9; j_gene: TRBJ2-7; d_gene: TRBD1; CDR3aa: CASSPNPGQGFYEQYF; CDR3nt: TGTGCCAGCAGCCCGAACCCGGGACAGGGTTTTTACGAGCAGTACTTC
abundance: .; v_gene: TRBV10-3; j_gene: TRBJ2-5; d_gene: TRBD1; CDR3aa: CAISEDTGVQETQYF; CDR3nt: TGTGCCATCAGTGAAGATACAGGGGTCCAAGAGACCCAGTACTTC
abundance: .; v_gene: TRBV6-2/TRBV6-3; j_gene: TRBJ2-7; d_gene: .; CDR3aa: CASKSPEQYF; CDR3nt: TGTGCCAGCAAAAGCCCCGAGCAGTACTTC
abundance: .; v_gene: TRBV6-1; j_gene: TRBJ1-4; d_gene: .; CDR3aa: CASSERRADPTNEKLFF; CDR3nt: TGTGCCAGCAGTGAACGGAGAGCCGATCCAACTAATGAAAAACTGTTTTTT
abundance: .; v_gene: TRBV2; j_gene: TRBJ1-4; d_gene: .; CDR3aa: CASSEGKLFF; CDR3nt: TGTGCCAGCAGTGAAGGGAAACTGTTTTTT
abundance: few; v_gene: TRBV6-5; j_gene: TRBJ2-3; d_gene: TRBD1; CDR3aa: CASSYSGTGGADTQYF; CDR3nt: TGTGCCAGCAGTTACTCTGGGACAGGGGGCGCGGATACGCAGTATTTT
abundance: .; v_gene: TRBV2; j_gene: TRBJ2-3; d_gene: TRBD1; CDR3aa: CTSSDPRQGATDTQYF; CDR3nt: TGTACCAGCAGTGACCCCCGACAGGGGGCCACAGATACGCAGTATTTT
abundance: .; v_gene: TRBV5-1; j_gene: TRBJ2-3; d_gene: .; CDR3aa: CASGRMDTQYF; CDR3nt: TGCGCCAGCGGGAGGATGGATACGCAGTATTTT
abundance: .; v_gene: TRBV29-1; j_gene: TRBJ1-1; d_gene: .; CDR3aa: CSVEKGTEAFF; CDR3nt: TGCAGCGTTGAGAAGGGGACTGAAGCTTTCTTT
abundance: .; v_gene: TRBV9; j_gene: TRBJ2-7; d_gene: .; CDR3aa: CASSGAGAGSHEQYF; CDR3nt: TGTGCCAGCAGCGGAGCCGGGGCAGGATCCCACGAGCAGTACTTC
abundance: few; v_gene: TRBV27; j_gene: TRBJ2-1; d_gene: TRBD1; CDR3aa: CASSSTTGTGNVNEQFF; CDR3nt: TGTGCCAGCAGTTCCACTACCGGGACAGGGAACGTCAATGAGCAGTTCTTC
abundance: few; v_gene: TRBV28; j_gene: TRBJ2-3; d_gene: TRBD1; CDR3aa: CASSEGTGPTDTQYF; CDR3nt: TGTGCCAGCAGCGAAGGGACAGGGCCCACAGATACGCAGTATTTT
abundance: .; v_gene: TRBV3-1; j_gene: TRBJ1-1; d_gene: .; CDR3aa: CASSPWLDTEAFF; CDR3nt: TGTGCCAGCAGCCCGTGGCTAGACACTGAAGCTTTCTTT
abundance: few; v_gene: TRBV4-1; j_gene: TRBJ2-2; d_gene: TRBD1; CDR3aa: CASSQSGTGVTGELFF; CDR3nt: TGCGCCAGCAGCCAATCAGGGACAGGGGTCACCGGGGAGCTGTTTTTT
abundance: few; v_gene: TRBV7-3; j_gene: TRBJ2-3; d_gene: .; CDR3aa: CASSLGGPDTQYF; CDR3nt: TGTGCCAGCAGCTTAGGAGGCCCAGATACGCAGTATTTT
abundance: .; v_gene: TRBV30; j_gene: TRBJ2-1; d_gene: .; CDR3aa: CASSGSVSYNEQFF; CDR3nt: TGTGCCTCTTCCGGGTCGGTATCCTACAATGAGCAGTTCTTC
abundance: .; v_gene: TRBV29-1; j_gene: TRBJ1-2; d_gene: TRBD1; CDR3aa: CSAEGAGEVNYGYTF; CDR3nt: TGCAGCGCTGAGGGGGCAGGGGAAGTTAACTATGGCTACACCTTC
abundance: .; v_gene: TRBV27; j_gene: TRBJ2-1; d_gene: TRBD2; CDR3aa: CASSPRQGGLAGLSYNEQFF; CDR3nt: TGTGCCAGCAGTCCCCGACAGGGCGGACTAGCGGGGTTATCCTACAATGAGCAGTTCTTC
abundance: .; v_gene: TRBV7-2; j_gene: TRBJ2-7; d_gene: TRBD1; CDR3aa: CASSLTGGWYEQYF; CDR3nt: TGTGCCAGCAGCCTCACAGGGGGTTGGTACGAGCAGTACTTC
abundance: few; v_gene: TRBV6-1; j_gene: TRBJ1-4; d_gene: .; CDR3aa: CASSESQTTQEKLFF; CDR3nt: TGTGCCAGCAGTGAGTCCCAGACGACGCAGGAAAAACTGTTTTTT
abundance: .; v_gene: TRBV20-1; j_gene: TRBJ2-7; d_gene: .; CDR3aa: CSARSPLAAGEQYF; CDR3nt: TGCAGTGCTAGATCCCCCCTAGCCGCGGGCGAGCAGTACTTC
abundance: few; v_gene: TRBV5-1; j_gene: TRBJ2-5; d_gene: .; CDR3aa: CAVKAAETQYF; CDR3nt: TGCGCCGTCAAAGCAGCGGAGACCCAGTACTTC
abundance: many; v_gene: TRBV12-3/TRBV12-4; j_gene: TRBJ2-5; d_gene: .; CDR3aa: CASSNQGQETQYF; CDR3nt: TGTGCCAGCAGCAATCAGGGCCAAGAGACCCAGTACTTC
abundance: .; v_gene: TRBV5-1; j_gene: TRBJ2-5; d_gene: .; CDR3aa: CASSLDSFAGPGTQYF; CDR3nt: TGCGCCAGCAGCTTGGATAGTTTCGCAGGTCCAGGGACCCAGTACTTC
abundance: few; v_gene: TRBV5-1; j_gene: TRBJ2-5; d_gene: .; CDR3aa: CASSLVGETGETQYF; CDR3nt: TGCGCCAGCAGCTTGGTGGGGGAGACTGGGGAGACCCAGTACTTC
abundance: few; v_gene: TRBV18; j_gene: TRBJ1-2; d_gene: TRBD1; CDR3aa: CASSPRDREPYGYTF; CDR3nt: TGTGCCAGCTCACCCCGGGACAGGGAACCCTATGGCTACACCTTC
abundance: few; v_gene: TRBV28; j_gene: TRBJ2-3; d_gene: TRBD2; CDR3aa: CASRASGGSTDTQYF; CDR3nt: TGTGCCAGCCGGGCCAGCGGGGGGAGCACAGATACGCAGTATTTT
abundance: .; v_gene: TRBV3-1; j_gene: TRBJ1-4; d_gene: TRBD1; CDR3aa: CASSRGTGLNEKLFF; CDR3nt: TGTGCCAGCAGCCGAGGGACAGGGCTTAATGAAAAACTGTTTTTT
abundance: .; v_gene: TRBV27; j_gene: TRBJ1-5; d_gene: .; CDR3aa: CASSLGDSGRVEPQHF; CDR3nt: TGTGCCAGCAGTTTAGGGGATTCGGGACGGGTGGAGCCCCAGCATTTT
abundance: few; v_gene: TRBV4-3; j_gene: TRBJ2-7; d_gene: .; CDR3aa: CASSQDTGAYEQYF; CDR3nt: TGCGCCAGCAGCCAAGATACGGGGGCCTACGAGCAGTACTTC
abundance: .; v_gene: TRBV30; j_gene: TRBJ1-5; d_gene: TRBD1; CDR3aa: CAWRGTGTYQPQHF; CDR3nt: TGTGCCTGGAGGGGGACAGGGACCTATCAGCCCCAGCATTTT
abundance: .; v_gene: TRBV4-2; j_gene: TRBJ2-2; d_gene: TRBD1; CDR3aa: CASSHLPKAGGPSNTGELFF; CDR3nt: TGTGCCAGCAGCCACCTCCCGAAGGCAGGGGGACCCTCAAACACCGGGGAGCTGTTTTTT
abundance: .; v_gene: TRBV4-2; j_gene: TRBJ1-4; d_gene: .; CDR3aa: CASSQRRSNEKLFF; CDR3nt: TGTGCCAGCAGCCAACGGCGGTCTAATGAAAAACTGTTTTTT
abundance: few; v_gene: TRBV7-2; j_gene: TRBJ2-5; d_gene: TRBD2; CDR3aa: CASSLGRGGASETQYF; CDR3nt: TGTGCCAGCAGCTTAGGTCGCGGGGGGGCCAGCGAGACCCAGTACTTC
abundance: many; v_gene: TRBV3-1; j_gene: TRBJ2-7; d_gene: .; CDR3aa: CASSQVSRGSYEQYF; CDR3nt: TGTGCCAGCAGCCAAGTGAGCAGGGGATCCTACGAGCAGTACTTC
abundance: .; v_gene: TRBV20-1; j_gene: TRBJ2-5; d_gene: .; CDR3aa: CSARGSVAGKNEQYF; CDR3nt: TGCAGTGCTAGAGGGTCGGTTGCAGGGAAAAATGAGCAGTACTTC
abundance: .; v_gene: TRBV5-1; j_gene: TRBJ2-1; d_gene: TRBD1; CDR3aa: CASSLRQGDNEQFF; CDR3nt: TGCGCCAGCAGCTTGAGACAGGGCGACAATGAGCAGTTCTTC
abundance: .; v_gene: TRBV29-1; j_gene: TRBJ2-2; d_gene: TRBD1; CDR3aa: CSVRQGWDTGELFF; CDR3nt: TGCAGCGTCCGACAGGGCTGGGACACCGGGGAGCTGTTTTTT